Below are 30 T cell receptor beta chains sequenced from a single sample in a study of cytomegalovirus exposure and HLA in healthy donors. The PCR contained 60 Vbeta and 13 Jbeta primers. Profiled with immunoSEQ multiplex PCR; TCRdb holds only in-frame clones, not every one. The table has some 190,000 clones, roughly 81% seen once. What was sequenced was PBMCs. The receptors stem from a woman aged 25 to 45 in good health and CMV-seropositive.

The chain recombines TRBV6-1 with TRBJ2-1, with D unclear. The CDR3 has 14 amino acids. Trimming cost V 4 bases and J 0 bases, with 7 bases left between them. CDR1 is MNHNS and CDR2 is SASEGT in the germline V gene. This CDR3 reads CASSGRSSYNEQFF. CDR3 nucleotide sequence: TGTGCCAGCAGTGGACGGAGCTCCTACAATGAGCAGTTCTTC.

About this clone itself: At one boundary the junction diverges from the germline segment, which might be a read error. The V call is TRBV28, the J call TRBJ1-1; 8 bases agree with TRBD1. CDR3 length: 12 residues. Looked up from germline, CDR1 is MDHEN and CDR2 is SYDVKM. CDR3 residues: CASSLKTGVASF. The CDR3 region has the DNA TGTGCCAGCAGTTTGAAGACAGGGGTTGCTTCCTTT.

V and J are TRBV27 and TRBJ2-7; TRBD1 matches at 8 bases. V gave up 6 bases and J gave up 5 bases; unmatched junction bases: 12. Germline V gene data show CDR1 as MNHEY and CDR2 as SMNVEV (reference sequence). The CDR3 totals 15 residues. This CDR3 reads CASSHPGTGGNEQYF. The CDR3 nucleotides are TGTGCCAGCAGCCACCCGGGGACAGGAGGCAACGAGCAGTACTTC.

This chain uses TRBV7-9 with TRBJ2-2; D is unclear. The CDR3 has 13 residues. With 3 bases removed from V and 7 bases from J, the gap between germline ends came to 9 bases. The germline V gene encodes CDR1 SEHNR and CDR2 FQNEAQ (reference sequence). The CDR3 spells CASSFGNGGELFF. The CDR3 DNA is TGTGCCAGCAGCTTCGGTAATGGCGGGGAGCTGTTTTTT. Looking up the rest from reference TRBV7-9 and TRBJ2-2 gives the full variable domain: DTGVSQNPRHKITKRGQNVTFRCDPISEHNRLYWYRQTLGQGPEFLTYFQNEAQLEKSRLLSDRFSAERPKGSFSTLEIQRTEQGDSAMYLCASSFGNGGELFFGEGSRLTVL.

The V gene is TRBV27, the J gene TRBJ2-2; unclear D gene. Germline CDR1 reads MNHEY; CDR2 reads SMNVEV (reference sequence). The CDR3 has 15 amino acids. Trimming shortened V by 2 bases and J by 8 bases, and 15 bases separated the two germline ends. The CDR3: CASSLAKNVRGELFF. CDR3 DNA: TGTGCCAGCAGTTTAGCAAAGAATGTCAGAGGGGAGCTGTTTTTT.

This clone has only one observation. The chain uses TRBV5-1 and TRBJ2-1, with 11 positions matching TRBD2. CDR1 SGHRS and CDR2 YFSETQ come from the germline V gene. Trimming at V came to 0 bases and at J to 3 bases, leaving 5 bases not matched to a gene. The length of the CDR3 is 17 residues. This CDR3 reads CASSLELAGGLYNEQFF. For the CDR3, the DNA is TGCGCCAGCAGCTTGGAGTTAGCGGGAGGGCTCTACAATGAGCAGTTCTTC. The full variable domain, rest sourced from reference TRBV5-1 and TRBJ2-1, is KAGVTQTPRYLIKTRGQQVTLSCSPISGHRSVSWYQQTPGQGLQFLFEYFSETQRNKGNFPGRFSGRQFSNSRSEMNVSTLELGDSALYLCASSLELAGGLYNEQFFGPGTRLTVL.

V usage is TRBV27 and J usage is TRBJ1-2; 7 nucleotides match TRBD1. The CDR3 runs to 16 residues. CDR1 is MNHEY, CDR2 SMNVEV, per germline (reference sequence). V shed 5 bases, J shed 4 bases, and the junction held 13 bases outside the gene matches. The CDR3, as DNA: TGTGCCAGCAGTAAATGGGACAGTACTGCCTCCTATGGCTACACCTTC. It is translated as CASSKWDSTASYGYTF.

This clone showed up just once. The CDR3 bases are TGTGCCAGCAGTTTCTCGGGAATTCCAGAAGGTCAGCCCCAGCATTTT. It is translated as CASSFSGIPEGQPQHF. The J gene is TRBJ1-5, the V gene TRBV28; D ambiguous. The CDR3 consists of 16 residues. The V gene's germline CDR1 is MDHEN and CDR2 SYDVKM. V dropped 3 bases and J dropped 6 bases, with 18 bases sitting between them.

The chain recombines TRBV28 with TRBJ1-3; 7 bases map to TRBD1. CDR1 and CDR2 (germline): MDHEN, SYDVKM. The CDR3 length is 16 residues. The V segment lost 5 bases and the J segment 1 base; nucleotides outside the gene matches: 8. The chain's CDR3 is CASSTPGRGSGNTIYF. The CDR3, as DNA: TGTGCCAGCAGTACCCCGGGCAGGGGGTCTGGAAACACCATATATTTT.

CDR3 DNA: TGCGCCAGCAGCCATATCGCGGAGAGCTCCTACAATGAGCAGTTCTTC. Amino acid sequence: CASSHIAESSYNEQFF. This chain links TRBV4-1 with TRBJ2-1; D is unresolved. This CDR3 comprises 16 residues. V gave up 3 bases and J gave up 0 bases, with 12 bases separating them. Germline loops: CDR1 MGHRA, CDR2 YSYEKL.

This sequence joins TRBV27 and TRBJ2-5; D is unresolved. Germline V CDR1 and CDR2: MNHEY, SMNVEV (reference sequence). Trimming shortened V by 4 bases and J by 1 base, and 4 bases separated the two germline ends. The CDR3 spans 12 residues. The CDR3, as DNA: TGTGCCAGCAGTTCATTCCAAGAGACCCAGTACTTC. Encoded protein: CASSSFQETQYF.

The CDR3 spells CATGSLYNEQFF. The CDR3 DNA follows: TGTGCTACAGGGTCCCTTTACAATGAGCAGTTCTTC. The V call is TRBV28, the J call TRBJ2-1; D is possibly TRBD1 (6 bases). The germline V gene has CDR1 MDHEN and CDR2 SYDVKM. This CDR3 contains 12 residues.

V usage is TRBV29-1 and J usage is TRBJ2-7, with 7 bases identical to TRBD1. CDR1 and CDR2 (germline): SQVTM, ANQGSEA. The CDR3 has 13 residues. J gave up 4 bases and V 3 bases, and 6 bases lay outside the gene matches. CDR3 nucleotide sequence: TGCAGCGTTGAGACGCGACAGGGTTACGAGCAGTACTTC. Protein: CSVETRQGYEQYF.

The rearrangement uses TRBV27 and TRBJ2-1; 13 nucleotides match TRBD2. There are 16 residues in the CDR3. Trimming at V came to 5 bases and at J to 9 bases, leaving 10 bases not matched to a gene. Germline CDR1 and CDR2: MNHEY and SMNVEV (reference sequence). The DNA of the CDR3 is TGTGCCAGCAGTCCCTCACGACTAGCGGGAGGAACTGAGCAGTTCTTC. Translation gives CASSPSRLAGGTEQFF.

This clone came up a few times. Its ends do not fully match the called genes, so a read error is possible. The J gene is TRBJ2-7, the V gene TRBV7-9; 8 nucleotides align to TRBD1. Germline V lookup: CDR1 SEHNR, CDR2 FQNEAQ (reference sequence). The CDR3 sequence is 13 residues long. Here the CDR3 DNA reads TGTTCCAGCAGCTTAGCGACAGGGGTCGAAGCGTACTTC. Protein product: CSSSLATGVEAYF.

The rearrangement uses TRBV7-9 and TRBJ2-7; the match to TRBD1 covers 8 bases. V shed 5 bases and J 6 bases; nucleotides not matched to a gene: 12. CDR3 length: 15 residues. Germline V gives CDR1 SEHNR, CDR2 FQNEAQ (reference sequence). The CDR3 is CASSLSQGALGEQYF. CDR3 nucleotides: TGTGCCAGCAGCCTAAGTCAGGGGGCGCTAGGCGAGCAGTACTTC.

CDR3 amino acids: CASSLRGRRAGELFF. The CDR3 nucleotides read TGTGCCAGCAGCCTACGGGGTAGGAGGGCCGGGGAGCTGTTTTTT. This chain connects TRBV28 to TRBJ2-2; TRBD2 is a possible D gene (6 bases). This CDR3 spans 15 amino acids. CDR1 is MDHEN and CDR2 is SYDVKM in the germline V gene. Trimming cost V 6 bases and J 6 bases, with 17 bases left between them. Full variable domain (missing parts from reference TRBV28 and TRBJ2-2): DVKVTQSSRYLVKRTGEKVFLECVQDMDHENMFWYRQDPGLGLRLIYFSYDVKMKEKGDIPEGYSVSREKKERFSLILESASTNQTSMYLCASSLRGRRAGELFFGEGSRLTVL.

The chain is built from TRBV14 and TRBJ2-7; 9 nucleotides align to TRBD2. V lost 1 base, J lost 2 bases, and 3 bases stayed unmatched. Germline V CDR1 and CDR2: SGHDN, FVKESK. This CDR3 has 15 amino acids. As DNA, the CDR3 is TGTGCCAGCAGCCAAGGGCGGGAGGGGACCTACGAGCAGTACTTC. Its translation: CASSQGREGTYEQYF.

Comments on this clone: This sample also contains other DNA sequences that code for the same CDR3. In DNA, the CDR3 is TGTGCCAGTAGCTCCGGGACAGGGGGGTACGAGCAGTACTTC. Protein: CASSSGTGGYEQYF. The V and J genes are TRBV19 and TRBJ2-7; 11 positions agree with TRBD1. Looked up from germline, CDR1 is LNHDA and CDR2 is SQIVND (reference sequence). Unmatched junction bases numbered 5, after V lost 6 bases and J lost 4 bases. The CDR3 has 14 amino acids.

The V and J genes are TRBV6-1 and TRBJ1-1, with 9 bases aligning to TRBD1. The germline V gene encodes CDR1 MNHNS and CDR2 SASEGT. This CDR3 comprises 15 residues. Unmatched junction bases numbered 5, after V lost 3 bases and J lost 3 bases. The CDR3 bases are TGTGCCAGCAGTGACGAGGACAGGGGCGACACTGAAGCTTTCTTT. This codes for CASSDEDRGDTEAFF.

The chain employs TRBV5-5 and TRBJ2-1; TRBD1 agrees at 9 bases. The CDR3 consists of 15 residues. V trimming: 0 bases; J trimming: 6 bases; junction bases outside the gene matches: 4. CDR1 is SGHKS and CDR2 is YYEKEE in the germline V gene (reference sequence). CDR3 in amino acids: CASSLDTGGFNEQFF. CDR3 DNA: TGTGCCAGCAGCTTGGATACAGGGGGCTTCAATGAGCAGTTCTTC.

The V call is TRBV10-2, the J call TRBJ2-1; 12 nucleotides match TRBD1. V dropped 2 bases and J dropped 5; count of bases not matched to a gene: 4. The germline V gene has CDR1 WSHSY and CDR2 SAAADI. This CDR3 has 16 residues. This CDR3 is CASSERGTGGHNEQFF. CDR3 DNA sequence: TGCGCCAGCAGTGAGAGGGGGACAGGGGGCCACAATGAGCAGTTCTTC.

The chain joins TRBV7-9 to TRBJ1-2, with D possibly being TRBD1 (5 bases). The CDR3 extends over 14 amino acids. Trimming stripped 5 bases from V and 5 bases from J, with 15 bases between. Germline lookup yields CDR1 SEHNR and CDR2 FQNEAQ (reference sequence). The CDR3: CASSPTDSFYGYTF. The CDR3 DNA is TGTGCCAGCAGCCCAACCGACAGCTTTTATGGCTACACCTTC.

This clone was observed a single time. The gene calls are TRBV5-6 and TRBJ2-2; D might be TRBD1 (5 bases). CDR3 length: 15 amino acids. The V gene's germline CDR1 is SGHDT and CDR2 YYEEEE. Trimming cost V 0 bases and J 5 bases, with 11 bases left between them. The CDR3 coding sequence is TGTGCCAGCAGCTTGGGTGGGGCCAGGACCGGGGAGCTGTTTTTT. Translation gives CASSLGGARTGELFF. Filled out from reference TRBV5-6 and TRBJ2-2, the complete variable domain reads DAGVTQSPTHLIKTRGQQVTLRCSPKSGHDTVSWYQQALGQGPQFIFQYYEEEERQRGNFPDRFSGHQFPNYSSELNVNALLLGDSALYLCASSLGGARTGELFFGEGSRLTVL.

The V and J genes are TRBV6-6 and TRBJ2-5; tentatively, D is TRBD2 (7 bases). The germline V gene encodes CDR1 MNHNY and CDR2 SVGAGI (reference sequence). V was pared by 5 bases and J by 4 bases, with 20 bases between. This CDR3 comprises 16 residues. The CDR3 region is CASSVGGLGIRETQYF. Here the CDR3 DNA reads TGTGCCAGCAGTGTGGGGGGGCTCGGGATTCGAGAGACCCAGTACTTC.

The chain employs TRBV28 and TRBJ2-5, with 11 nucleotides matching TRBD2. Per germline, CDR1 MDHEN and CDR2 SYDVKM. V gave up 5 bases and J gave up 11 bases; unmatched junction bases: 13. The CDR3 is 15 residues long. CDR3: CASSPPMGTSGKQYF. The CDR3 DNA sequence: TGTGCCAGCAGTCCTCCTATGGGGACTAGCGGTAAGCAGTACTTC.

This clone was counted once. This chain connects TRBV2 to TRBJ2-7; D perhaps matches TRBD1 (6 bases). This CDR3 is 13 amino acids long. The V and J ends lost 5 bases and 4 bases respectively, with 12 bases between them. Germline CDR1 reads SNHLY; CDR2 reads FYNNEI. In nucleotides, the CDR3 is TGTGCCAGCAGTACAATACAGGGATACGAGCAGTACTTC. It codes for CASSTIQGYEQYF.

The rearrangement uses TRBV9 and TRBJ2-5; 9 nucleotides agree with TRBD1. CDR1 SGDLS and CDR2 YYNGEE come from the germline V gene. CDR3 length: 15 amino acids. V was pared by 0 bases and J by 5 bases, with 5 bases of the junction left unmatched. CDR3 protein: CASSVGTGDVETQYF. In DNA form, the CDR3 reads TGTGCCAGCAGCGTAGGGACAGGGGATGTGGAGACCCAGTACTTC.

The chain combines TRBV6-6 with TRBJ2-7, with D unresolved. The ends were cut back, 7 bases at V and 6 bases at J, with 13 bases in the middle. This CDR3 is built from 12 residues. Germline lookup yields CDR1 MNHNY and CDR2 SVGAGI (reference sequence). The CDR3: CASTSTRGEQYF. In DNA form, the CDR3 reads TGTGCCAGCACCTCAACTCGAGGCGAGCAGTACTTC.

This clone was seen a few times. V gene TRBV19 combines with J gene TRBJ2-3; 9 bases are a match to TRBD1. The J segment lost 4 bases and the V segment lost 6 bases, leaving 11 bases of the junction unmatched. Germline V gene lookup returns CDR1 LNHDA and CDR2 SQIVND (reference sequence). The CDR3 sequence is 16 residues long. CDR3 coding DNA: TGTGCCAGTAGGTCAACCGGGACAGGGAGTGCAGATACGCAGTATTTT. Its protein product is CASRSTGTGSADTQYF.